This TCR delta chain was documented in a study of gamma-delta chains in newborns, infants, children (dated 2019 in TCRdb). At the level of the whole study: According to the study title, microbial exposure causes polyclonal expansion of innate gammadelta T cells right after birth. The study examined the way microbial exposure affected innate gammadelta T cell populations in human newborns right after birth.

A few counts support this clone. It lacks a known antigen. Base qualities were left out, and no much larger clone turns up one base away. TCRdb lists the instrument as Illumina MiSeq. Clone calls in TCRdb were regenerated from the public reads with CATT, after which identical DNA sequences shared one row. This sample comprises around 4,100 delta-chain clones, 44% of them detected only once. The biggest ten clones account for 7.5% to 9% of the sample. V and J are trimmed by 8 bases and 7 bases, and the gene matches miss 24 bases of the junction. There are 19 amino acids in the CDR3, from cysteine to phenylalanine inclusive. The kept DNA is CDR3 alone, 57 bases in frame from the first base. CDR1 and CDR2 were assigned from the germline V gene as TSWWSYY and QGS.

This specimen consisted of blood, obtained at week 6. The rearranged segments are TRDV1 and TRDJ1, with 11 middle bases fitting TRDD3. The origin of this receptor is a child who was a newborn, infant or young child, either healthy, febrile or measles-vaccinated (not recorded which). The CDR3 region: CALTSLPTQWGIRAGKLIF. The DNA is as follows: TGTGCTCTTACCTCCCTCCCTACGCAGTGGGGGATACGCGCGGGTAAACTCATCTTT.